These 17 T cell receptor beta chains were all obtained from the same sample, sequenced in a study of metastatic and nonmetastatic thyroid tumors. Thyroid surgery took place with no prior treatment in any patient. TCRdb re-called clones from the PCR reads using MiXCR. Of about 20,000 clones listed, 21% are singletons. Sample: tumor tissue. The source of these receptors is a female donor with papillary thyroid cancer or a benign thyroid nodule (not recorded which). Some clones in this sample may be carry-over from other donors' samples.

This clone was counted many times. The chain uses TRBV28 and TRBJ2-1; 7 bases align to TRBD1. V gave up 3 bases and J gave up 3 bases; unmatched junction bases: 5. The CDR3 extends over 15 amino acids. CDR1 and CDR2 (germline): MDHEN, SYDVKM. This CDR3 reads CASSFIGGFYNEQFF. CDR3 DNA: TGTGCCAGCAGTTTTATAGGGGGCTTCTACAATGAGCAGTTCTTC.

This CDR3 reads CASSEDLGGGSYEQYF. The CDR3 DNA sequence: TGTGCCAGCAGTGAAGACCTCGGCGGGGGCTCCTACGAGCAGTACTTC. V is TRBV6-1 and J is TRBJ2-7, with TRBD2 identical over 7 bases. The CDR3 totals 16 residues. Germline V CDR1 and CDR2: MNHNS, SASEGT. The V and J ends lost 1 base and 0 bases, in that order; junction bases with no gene match: 6.

Concerning this clone: Germline and junction disagree at one end, which may indicate a read error. The gene calls are TRBV18 and TRBJ2-7, with D hard to call. The V gene's germline CDR1 is KGHSH and CDR2 LQKENI. There are 11 residues in the CDR3. The CDR3 reads CASSPRYEQCF. The CDR3, as DNA: TGTGCCAGCTCACCCAGGTACGAGCAGTGCTTC.

This clone was counted ten times or more. The CDR3 nucleotides are TGTGCCAGCAGTACGGTAAGGGGTGAAGGCCCAGATACGCAGTATTTT. Residues: CASSTVRGEGPDTQYF. The chain combines TRBV28 with TRBJ2-3; a possible D gene is TRBD1 (5 bases). Germline CDR1 is MDHEN and CDR2 is SYDVKM. The CDR3 totals 16 residues. Trimming removed 5 bases from V and 4 bases from J, with 19 bases in between.

This clone was seen ten or more times. The chain links TRBV11-3 to TRBJ2-5; D remains ambiguous. The V end lost 5 bases, the J end lost 2 bases, and 9 bases lay between the germline ends. Germline V lookup: CDR1 SGHNT, CDR2 YENEEA. The CDR3 consists of 13 residues. The CDR3, as DNA: TGTGCCAGCAGCCCTAGGGATCAAGAGACCCAGTACTTC. Translated: CASSPRDQETQYF.

This clone is judged medium-sized. Other DNA sequences in this sample translate to the same CDR3. V is TRBV6-5 and J is TRBJ2-1, with D perhaps matching TRBD2 (6 bases). The ends were cut back, 2 bases at V and 1 base at J, with 9 bases in the middle. In germline, CDR1 is MNHEY, CDR2 SVGAGI. CDR3 length equals 15 residues. CDR3 sequence reads: CASSYGAGSYNEQFF. The CDR3 coding sequence is TGTGCCAGCAGTTACGGGGCGGGGTCCTACAATGAGCAGTTCTTC.

This clone was counted many times. V gene TRBV19 combines with J gene TRBJ1-2; unclear D gene. CDR1 is LNHDA and CDR2 is SQIVND in the germline V gene (reference sequence). The CDR3 runs to 14 residues. The V and J ends lost 5 bases and 5 bases respectively, with 15 bases between them. CDR3 bases: TGTGCCAGTAGTCCCCAGATGGGGTTGTATGGCTACACCTTC. Residues: CASSPQMGLYGYTF. Full variable domain (missing parts from reference TRBV19 and TRBJ1-2): DGGITQSPKYLFRKEGQNVTLSCEQNLNHDAMYWYRQDPGQGLRLIYYSQIVNDFQKGDIAEGYSVSREKKESFPLTVTSAQKNPTAFYLCASSPQMGLYGYTFGSGTRLTVV.

This clone showed up many times. V is TRBV6-2 or TRBV6-3 and J is TRBJ2-7, with D possibly being TRBD2 (5 bases). Germline CDR1 MNHEY, CDR2 SVGEGT. Trimming took 6 bases from V and 4 from J, leaving 13 bases between them. This CDR3 comprises 13 residues. The CDR3 bases are TGTGCCAGCAGGGACTCCCTGTCTTACGAGCAGTACTTC. Protein: CASRDSLSYEQYF.

This clone is categorized as medium-sized. The J gene is TRBJ2-1, the V gene TRBV2; D is uncertain. The CDR3 runs to 10 residues. Trimming cost V 4 bases and J 7 bases, with 2 bases left between them. Germline V gene sequence: CDR1 SNHLY, CDR2 FYNNEI. CDR3 nucleotides: TGTGCCAGCAGTGTAAATGAGCAGTTCTTC. Amino acid sequence: CASSVNEQFF.

This clone was counted at least ten times. The chain recombines TRBV27 with TRBJ2-3, with D perhaps matching TRBD2 (6 bases). The CDR3 sequence is 16 residues long. The V end lost 8 bases, the J end lost 2 bases, and 20 bases lay between the germline ends. The germline V gene encodes CDR1 MNHEY and CDR2 SMNVEV (reference sequence). The CDR3 loop reads CASSPGWSGPTDTQYF. CDR3 DNA sequence: TGTGCCAGCTCCCCCGGGTGGAGCGGGCCCACAGATACGCAGTATTTT.

The V and J genes are TRBV7-8 and TRBJ2-3; TRBD1 aligns across 7 bases. Germline V CDR1 and CDR2: SGHVS, FQNEAQ. The V segment lost 5 bases and the J segment 2 bases; nucleotides outside the gene matches: 7. This CDR3 spans 15 amino acids. CDR3 sequence reads: CASSEPGQYTDTQYF. DNA for the CDR3: TGTGCCAGCAGCGAGCCGGGACAGTACACAGATACGCAGTATTTT.

At least ten counts were recorded for this clone. This chain uses TRBV9 with TRBJ1-1; a possible D gene is TRBD1 (5 bases). The CDR3 extends over 14 amino acids. V dropped 0 bases and J dropped 8 bases, with 14 bases sitting between them. Germline V CDR1 and CDR2: SGDLS, YYNGEE. Here the CDR3 DNA reads TGTGCCAGCAGCGTAGGGGAACAGGCGGCCGAAGCTTTCTTT. Its protein product is CASSVGEQAAEAFF.

This clone was detected many times. The chain links TRBV24-1 to TRBJ2-1, with 10 bases matching TRBD1. This CDR3 has 13 residues. The germline V gene has CDR1 KGHDR and CDR2 SFDVKD. V dropped 9 bases and J dropped 4; count of bases not matched to a gene: 2. CDR3 loop: CATRDRGYNEQFF. In DNA, the CDR3 is TGTGCCACCCGGGACAGGGGTTACAATGAGCAGTTCTTC.

This chain uses TRBV11-2 with TRBJ2-7, with 8 bases fitting TRBD2. The CDR3 covers 14 residues. CDR1 and CDR2 (germline): SGHAT, FQNNGV. The junction had 6 bases not matched to a gene; V was cut back by 2 bases and J by 6 bases. CDR3 in amino acids: CASSLLGTSIEQYF. In nucleotides, the CDR3 is TGTGCCAGCAGCTTATTGGGGACTAGTATCGAGCAGTACTTC.

CDR3 coding DNA: TGTGCCTGGAAGACAGGGAGGGAAGGCACTGAAGCTTTCTTT. This translates into CAWKTGREGTEAFF. The gene calls are TRBV30 and TRBJ1-1; 7 bases align to TRBD1. V lost 4 bases to trimming and J lost 4 bases; unmatched junction nucleotides: 9. CDR1 and CDR2 from the germline V gene are GTSNPN and SVGIG (reference sequence). CDR3 length equals 14 residues.

This CDR3 is CASSLELAGETQYF. The CDR3 nucleotides are TGTGCCAGCAGCTTAGAACTAGCGGGAGAGACCCAGTACTTC. The chain is built from TRBV7-8 and TRBJ2-5; 9 nucleotides match TRBD2. The CDR3 contains 14 residues. The ends lost 1 base at V and 4 bases at J; junction bases unmatched: 1. Germline V gene sequence: CDR1 SGHVS, CDR2 FQNEAQ.

This chain uses TRBV6-1 with TRBJ1-2; a possible D gene is TRBD1 (5 bases). This CDR3 is 11 amino acids long. Trimming pared 8 bases from V and 4 bases from J, leaving 8 bases between. CDR1 and CDR2 (germline): MNHNS, SASEGT. CDR3 coding DNA: TGTGCCAGCGGGGGAAGCTATGGCTACACCTTC. The encoded protein is CASGGSYGYTF.